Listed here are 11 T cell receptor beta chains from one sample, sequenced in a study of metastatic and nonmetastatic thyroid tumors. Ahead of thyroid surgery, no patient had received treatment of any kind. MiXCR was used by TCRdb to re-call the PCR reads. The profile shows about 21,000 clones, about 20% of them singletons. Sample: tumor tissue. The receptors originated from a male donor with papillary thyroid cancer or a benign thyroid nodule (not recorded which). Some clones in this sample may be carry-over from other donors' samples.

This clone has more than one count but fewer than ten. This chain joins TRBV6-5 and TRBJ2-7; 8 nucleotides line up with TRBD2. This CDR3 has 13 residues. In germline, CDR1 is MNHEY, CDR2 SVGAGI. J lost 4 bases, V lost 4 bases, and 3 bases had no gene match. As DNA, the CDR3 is TGTGCCAGCAGTTTCGGGAGGGCGTACGAGCAGTACTTC. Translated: CASSFGRAYEQYF.

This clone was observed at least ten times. The CDR3 sequence: CASAIGTANTGELFF. As DNA, the CDR3 is TGTGCTAGTGCTATAGGGACAGCGAACACCGGGGAGCTGTTTTTT. The chain recombines TRBV12-5 with TRBJ2-2; 7 bases line up with TRBD1. With 7 bases clipped from V and 0 bases from J, the junction kept 5 bases outside the gene matches. The germline CDR1 and CDR2 sequences are LGHNT and FRNRAP. This CDR3 has 15 amino acids. The whole variable domain, filled in from reference TRBV12-5 and TRBJ2-2, reads DARVTQTPRHKVTEMGQEVTMRCQPILGHNTVFWYRQTMMQGLELLAYFRNRAPLDDSGMPKDRFSAEMPDATLATLKIQPSEPRDSAVYFCASAIGTANTGELFFGEGSRLTVL.

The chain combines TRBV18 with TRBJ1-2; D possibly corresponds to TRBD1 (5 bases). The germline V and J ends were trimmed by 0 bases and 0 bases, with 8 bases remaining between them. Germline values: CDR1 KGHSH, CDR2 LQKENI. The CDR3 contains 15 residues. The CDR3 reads CASSPPTEANYGYTF. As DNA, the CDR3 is TGTGCCAGCTCACCACCGACAGAAGCTAACTATGGCTACACCTTC.

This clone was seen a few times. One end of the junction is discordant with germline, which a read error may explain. The CDR3 reads CASRGGHGYYGYTF. CDR3 in DNA: TGCGCCAGCAGGGGGGGGCATGGGTACTATGGCTACACCTTC. V usage is TRBV27 and J usage is TRBJ1-2; 7 bases match TRBD1. Germline CDR1 reads MNHEY; CDR2 reads SMNVEV (reference sequence). The CDR3 has 14 residues.

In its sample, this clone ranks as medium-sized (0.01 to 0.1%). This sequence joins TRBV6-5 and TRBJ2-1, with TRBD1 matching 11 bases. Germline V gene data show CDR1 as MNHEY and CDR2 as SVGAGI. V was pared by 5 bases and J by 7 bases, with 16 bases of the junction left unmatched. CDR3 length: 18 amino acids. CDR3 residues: CASSPRTGTGGSLNEQFF. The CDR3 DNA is TGTGCCAGCAGTCCACGAACCGGGACAGGGGGGTCGTTAAATGAGCAGTTCTTC.

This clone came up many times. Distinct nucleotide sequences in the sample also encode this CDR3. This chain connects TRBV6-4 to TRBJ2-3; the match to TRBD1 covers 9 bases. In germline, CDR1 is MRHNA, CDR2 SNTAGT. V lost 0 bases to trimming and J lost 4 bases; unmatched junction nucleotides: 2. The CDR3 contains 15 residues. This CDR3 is CASSDSGQGSDTQYF. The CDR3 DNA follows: TGTGCCAGCAGTGACTCCGGACAGGGGTCAGATACGCAGTATTTT.

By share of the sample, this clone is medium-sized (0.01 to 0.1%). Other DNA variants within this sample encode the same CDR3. CDR3 protein: CASSLASGGTEAFF. The CDR3 coding sequence is TGCGCCAGCAGCTTGGCCTCAGGGGGCACTGAAGCTTTCTTT. This sequence joins TRBV5-1 and TRBJ1-1; 7 nucleotides agree with TRBD1. The V and J ends lost 0 bases and 4 bases, in that order; junction bases with no gene match: 3. The germline CDR1 and CDR2 sequences are SGHRS and YFSETQ. The CDR3 has 14 amino acids.

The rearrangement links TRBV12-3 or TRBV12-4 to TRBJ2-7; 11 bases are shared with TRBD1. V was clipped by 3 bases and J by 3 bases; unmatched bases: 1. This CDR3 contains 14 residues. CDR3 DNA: TGTGCCAGCAGTTTCGGGACAGGGGGCTACGAGCAGTACTTC. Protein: CASSFGTGGYEQYF.

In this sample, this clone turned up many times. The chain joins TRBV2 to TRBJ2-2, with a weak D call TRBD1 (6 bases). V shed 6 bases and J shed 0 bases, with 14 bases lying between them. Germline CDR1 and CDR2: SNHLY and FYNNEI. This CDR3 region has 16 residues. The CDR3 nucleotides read TGTGCCAGCAGCCCTGACAGGTTAGCGAACACCGGGGAGCTGTTTTTT. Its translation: CASSPDRLANTGELFF.

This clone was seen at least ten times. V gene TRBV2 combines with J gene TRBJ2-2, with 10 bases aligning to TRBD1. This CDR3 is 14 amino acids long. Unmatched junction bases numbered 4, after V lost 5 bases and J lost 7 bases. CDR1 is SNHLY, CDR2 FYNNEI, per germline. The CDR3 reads CASSRDRGNGELFF. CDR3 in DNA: TGTGCCAGCAGTCGGGACAGGGGAAACGGGGAGCTGTTTTTT.

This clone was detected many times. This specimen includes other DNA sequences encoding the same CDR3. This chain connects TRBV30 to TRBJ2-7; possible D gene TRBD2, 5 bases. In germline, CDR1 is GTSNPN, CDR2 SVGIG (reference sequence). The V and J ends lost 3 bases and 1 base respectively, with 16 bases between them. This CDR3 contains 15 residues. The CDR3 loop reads CAWRGAGVGSYEQYF. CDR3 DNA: TGTGCCTGGAGGGGAGCTGGGGTTGGGTCCTACGAGCAGTACTTC.